This T cell receptor beta chain originates from a study of cytomegalovirus exposure and HLA in healthy donors. This clone turned up a few times. Its antigen is still unknown. Donors showed nominal health when sampled, although they likely had unrecorded immune exposures. The PCR used 60 Vbeta and 13 Jbeta primers. Produced via immunoSEQ multiplex PCR; TCRdb's table is partial and in-frame only. The profile shows about 180,000 clones, around three quarters of them singletons. The germline V and J ends were trimmed by 4 bases and 6 bases, with 13 bases remaining between them. The germline V gene encodes CDR1 MNHEY and CDR2 SVGAGI. There are 13 residues in the CDR3. Whole-study results and caveats: Trimming of TCR beta V- and J-genes showed a link, identified in a later analysis, to a missense DCLRE1C variant.

The specimen sequenced was PBMCs. The V gene is TRBV6-5, the J gene TRBJ2-7, with D possibly matching TRBD1 (5 bases). This clonotype was sampled from a man in his forties or fifties in good health and CMV-seronegative. The CDR3 coding sequence is TGTGCCAGCAGTTCTTGGACACTACGCGAGCAGTACTTC. Its protein is CASSSWTLREQYF.